These 22 T cell receptor beta chains originate from one sample sequenced in a study of CD8 T cells in Susac syndrome (dated by TCRdb to the late 2010s). Library preparation employed the immunoSEQ multiplex PCR assay. RNA was extracted using the RNeasy kit, and about 0.5 to 1 microgram was reverse transcribed with random hexamers. TCRdb redid the processing of the public reads, applying fastp at Q25 and MiXCR, and retained in-frame beta chains. Merged by CDR3 protein, the rows form single entries marked with the most common genes and DNA. For this sample the table gives around 80,000 distinct CDR3 sequences, of which around 94% were detected only once. The ten largest clones take up about 0.27% of the sample. The sequencing input was CD8+ T cells from PBMCs. The receptors derive from a human donor in good health.

The chain carries TRBV29-1 and TRBJ1-1; D is ambiguous. This CDR3 contains 11 residues. The ends were cut back, 7 bases at V and 0 bases at J, with 6 bases in the middle. Germline CDR1 SQVTM, CDR2 ANQGSEA. The CDR3 DNA reads TGCAGCGGTGACCTGAACACTGAAGCTTTCTTT. Its protein is CSGDLNTEAFF.

The chain has TRBV27 and TRBJ1-6; 7 bases are a match to TRBD1. There are 16 residues in the CDR3. Germline-derived CDR1 and CDR2 are MNHEY and SMNVEV (reference sequence). V shed 0 bases and J 7 bases; nucleotides not matched to a gene: 6. The CDR3 DNA is TGTGCCAGCAGTTTATCTTGGGGGACAGCAAATTCACCCCTCCACTTT. Its translation: CASSLSWGTANSPLHF.

The chain carries TRBV5-6 and TRBJ2-4, with D uncertain. Per the germline V gene, CDR1 is SGHDT and CDR2 is YYEEEE. The CDR3 is made up of 16 amino acids. V was clipped by 0 bases and J by 0 bases, with 10 bases between them. CDR3 DNA sequence: TGTGCCAGCAGCTTGGGGGCAGCTCGAGCCAAAAACATTCAGTACTTC. Translation gives CASSLGAARAKNIQYF.

The chain is built from TRBV27 and TRBJ1-1; TRBD1 is a possible D gene (6 bases). Germline V gene lookup returns CDR1 MNHEY and CDR2 SMNVEV (reference sequence). V was shortened by 5 bases and J by 2 bases, with 12 bases between the two germline ends. This CDR3 is built from 14 residues. CDR3 amino acids: CASSRGGANTEAFF. CDR3 bases: TGTGCCAGCAGTCGGGGGGGGGCAAACACTGAAGCTTTCTTT.

The chain couples TRBV28 to TRBJ1-5; D gene uncertain. CDR1 MDHEN and CDR2 SYDVKM come from the germline V gene. V gave up 2 bases and J gave up 2 bases, with 10 bases separating them. CDR3 length: 15 residues. For the CDR3, the DNA is TGTGCCAGCAGTTTAAAATGGGTGGGCAATCAGCCCCAGCATTTT. Protein sequence: CASSLKWVGNQPQHF.

The rearrangement joins TRBV19 to TRBJ2-7; no clear D. V lost 3 bases and J 2 bases, leaving 8 bases between the germline ends. Germline CDR1 and CDR2: LNHDA and SQIVND (reference sequence). This CDR3 has 13 amino acids. The CDR3 nucleotides are TGTGCCAGTAGTATCGGGCCAGCCTACGAGCAGTACGTC. It specifies CASSIGPAYEQYV.

The gene calls are TRBV24-1 and TRBJ2-2; tentative D call: TRBD1 (6 bases). The CDR3 is made up of 18 amino acids. The V gene's germline CDR1 is KGHDR and CDR2 SFDVKD. V lost 6 bases, J lost 1 base, and 20 bases lay in between. The CDR3 region has the DNA TGTGCCACCAGTCCCGGCGGACCGGGACATTGGAACACCGGGGAGCTGTTTTTT. Translation gives CATSPGGPGHWNTGELFF.

The chain employs TRBV7-6 and TRBJ2-3; D not resolved. The germline V and J ends were trimmed by 8 bases and 5 bases, with 8 bases remaining between them. The germline V gene has CDR1 SGHVS and CDR2 FNYEAQ. The CDR3 covers 11 residues. CDR3 bases: TGTGCCAGCTCGGGTGGAGATACGCAGTATTTT. It codes for CASSGGDTQYF.

This chain links TRBV9 with TRBJ2-2; possibly TRBD2 for D (6 bases). The germline V and J ends were trimmed by 3 bases and 0 bases, with 15 bases remaining between them. The CDR3 spans 17 residues. Per the germline V gene, CDR1 is SGDLS and CDR2 is YYNGEE. The CDR3 is CASSGPTDYANTGELFF. The DNA for the CDR3 is TGTGCCAGCAGCGGCCCTACGGACTACGCGAACACCGGGGAGCTGTTTTTT. Drawing the rest from reference TRBV9 and TRBJ2-2, the complete variable domain is DSGVTQTPKHLITATGQRVTLRCSPRSGDLSVYWYQQSLDQGLQFLIQYYNGEERAKGNILERFSAQQFPDLHSELNLSSLELGDSALYFCASSGPTDYANTGELFFGEGSRLTVL.

The table lists this clonotype with a count of one. The J gene is TRBJ2-7, the V gene TRBV27, with D maybe TRBD2 (6 bases). Looked up from germline, CDR1 is MNHEY and CDR2 is SMNVEV (reference sequence). The CDR3 loop spans 16 amino acids. V lost 3 bases and J lost 2, with 17 bases in between. The CDR3 region is CASSFSLAAIAYEQYF. The CDR3 DNA reads TGTGCCAGCAGTTTTTCCTTAGCGGCAATAGCCTACGAGCAGTACTTC.

This clonotype was observed once. This chain joins TRBV9 and TRBJ2-2; D is unclear. This CDR3 has 12 amino acids. Germline V gene data show CDR1 as SGDLS and CDR2 as YYNGEE. Trimming pared 0 bases from V and 7 bases from J, leaving 4 bases between. CDR3 amino acids: CASSVAVGELFF. The DNA of the CDR3 is TGTGCCAGCAGCGTAGCTGTCGGGGAGCTGTTTTTT.

This clonotype was counted a few times. The rearrangement joins TRBV27 to TRBJ2-3; D remains unclear. Germline CDR1 reads MNHEY; CDR2 reads SMNVEV (reference sequence). CDR3 length: 13 amino acids. With 5 bases removed from V and 0 bases from J, the gap between germline ends came to 6 bases. CDR3 DNA sequence: TGTGCCAGCAGTCCCTCGAGCACAGATACGCAGTATTTT. Its protein product is CASSPSSTDTQYF.

The V gene is TRBV27, the J gene TRBJ2-1; D may be TRBD2 (6 bases). Trimming left V 6 bases short and J 8 bases short, with 14 bases between. The germline gives CDR1 MNHEY, CDR2 SMNVEV (reference sequence). The CDR3 has 13 residues. The CDR3 DNA reads as TGTGCCAGCAGGCTGGGGGGAGGCTATGAGCAGTTCTTC. This translates into CASRLGGGYEQFF.

CDR3 loop: CASSVPLAGGPGSYNEQFF. CDR3 nucleotides: TGTGCCAGCAGCGTACCACTAGCGGGGGGTCCAGGGTCCTACAATGAGCAGTTCTTC. The gene calls are TRBV9 and TRBJ2-1, with 12 nucleotides matching TRBD2. Germline values: CDR1 SGDLS, CDR2 YYNGEE. The J segment lost 1 base and the V segment lost 1 base, leaving 9 bases of the junction unmatched. The CDR3 contains 19 residues.

This clonotype showed up just once. This chain uses TRBV29-1 with TRBJ1-2; D call uncertain. CDR1 is SQVTM, CDR2 ANQGSEA, per germline. V was trimmed by 6 bases and J by 5 bases, leaving 16 bases between them. This CDR3 is built from 13 residues. The CDR3 spells CSVQGGRFYGYTF. DNA of the CDR3: TGCAGCGTGCAAGGCGGACGGTTTTATGGCTACACCTTC.

The rearrangement joins TRBV9 to TRBJ2-1; no clear D. Germline CDR1 reads SGDLS; CDR2 reads YYNGEE. V shed 4 bases and J shed 9 bases, with 11 bases lying between them. The CDR3 length is 12 residues. CDR3 nucleotides: TGTGCCAGCAGCAATGGTAGAGGTGAGCAGTTCTTC. As protein: CASSNGRGEQFF. Using reference TRBV9 and TRBJ2-1 for the parts outside the CDR3, the full variable domain is DSGVTQTPKHLITATGQRVTLRCSPRSGDLSVYWYQQSLDQGLQFLIQYYNGEERAKGNILERFSAQQFPDLHSELNLSSLELGDSALYFCASSNGRGEQFFGPGTRLTVL.

DNA for the CDR3: TGTGCCAGCAGCGGACGACTAGCGGGGTATAGGGAGCAGTTCTTC. Amino acid sequence: CASSGRLAGYREQFF. The chain links TRBV9 to TRBJ2-1, with 11 nucleotides matching TRBD2. The germline gives CDR1 SGDLS, CDR2 YYNGEE. Trimming took 3 bases from V and 10 from J; bases not matched to a gene: 9. The CDR3 spans 15 residues. The full variable domain, in which reference TRBV9 and TRBJ2-1 provide the parts outside the CDR3, is DSGVTQTPKHLITATGQRVTLRCSPRSGDLSVYWYQQSLDQGLQFLIQYYNGEERAKGNILERFSAQQFPDLHSELNLSSLELGDSALYFCASSGRLAGYREQFFGPGTRLTVL.

This chain joins TRBV7-8 and TRBJ2-1; D possibly corresponds to TRBD2 (5 bases). V was shortened by 5 bases and J by 7 bases, with 9 bases between the two germline ends. This CDR3 has 12 residues. CDR1 and CDR2 from the germline V gene are SGHVS and FQNEAQ. CDR3 amino acids: CASSILANEQFF. DNA of the CDR3: TGTGCCAGCAGCATCCTAGCAAATGAGCAGTTCTTC.

This clonotype was detected once. The chain employs TRBV7-8 and TRBJ1-2; 11 positions match TRBD1. CDR3 length equals 16 residues. The germline gives CDR1 SGHVS, CDR2 FQNEAQ. Germline trimming cut 5 bases from V and 3 bases from J; bases unmatched to any gene: 8. CDR3 sequence: CASSPTGDRGDYGYTF. The CDR3 nucleotides are TGTGCCAGCAGCCCCACCGGGGACAGGGGGGACTATGGCTACACCTTC.

The J gene is TRBJ2-2, the V gene TRBV27; a possible D gene is TRBD1 (7 bases). This CDR3 is 16 amino acids long. Between the trimmed V and J ends, which lost 6 bases and 3 bases, there was a span of 17 bases. The germline V gene encodes CDR1 MNHEY and CDR2 SMNVEV (reference sequence). CDR3 protein: CASREWRGRDTGELFF. DNA of the CDR3: TGTGCCAGCAGAGAATGGAGGGGGCGCGACACCGGGGAGCTGTTTTTT.

The chain carries TRBV7-9 and TRBJ2-7; the match to TRBD1 covers 9 bases. CDR3 length: 15 amino acids. The trim removed 0 bases at V and 4 bases at J, leaving 4 bases unmatched. Germline V gives CDR1 SEHNR, CDR2 FQNEAQ (reference sequence). The CDR3 reads CASSLAGQGSYEQYF. The DNA of the CDR3 is TGTGCCAGCAGCTTAGCGGGACAGGGCTCTTACGAGCAGTACTTC.

The gene calls are TRBV28 and TRBJ2-7; TRBD2 matches at 8 bases. V lost 2 bases to trimming and J lost 4 bases; unmatched junction nucleotides: 7. CDR1 MDHEN and CDR2 SYDVKM come from the germline V gene. The CDR3 is 15 amino acids. The CDR3 here is CASSLGGRPLYEQYV. CDR3 sequence (DNA): TGTGCCAGCAGTTTAGGCGGGAGGCCACTTTACGAGCAGTACGTC.